A single TCR beta chain is shown here with its context. Its specificity is unknown. Germline values: CDR1 SQVTM, CDR2 ANQGSEA. This CDR3 comprises 13 residues. V lost 2 bases and J 4 bases, leaving 6 bases between the germline ends. These data are taken from a study of Graves' ophthalmopathy and Graves' hyperthyroidism. General study results and limits: From stable hyperthyroidism, ophthalmopathy was separated by a 13-signature model with 85% to 90% sensitivity and 75% to 82% specificity.

RNA transcripts were the source from which TCR beta CDR3 regions were amplified. First-round RT-PCR with HTBI primers preceded a second-round multiplex PCR. Using its own MiXCR run on the multiplex PCR reads, TCRdb lists one record per CDR3 protein. Among 600,000 to 950,000 distinct CDR3 sequences listed, 40% were seen once. Sequenced input: peripheral blood. The clonotype originates from an adult man with Graves' ophthalmopathy. This chain connects TRBV29-1 to TRBJ2-6, with D uncertain. CDR3 loop: CSVETPGANVLTF. Written as DNA, the CDR3 is TGCAGCGTTGAAACCCCCGGGGCCAACGTCCTGACTTTC.